The 27 T cell receptor beta chains in this list originate from one sample, sequenced in a study of molecular identifiers for immune sequencing clone quantification. TCRdb itself ran the PCR reads through MiXCR, one entry per CDR3 protein. The data hold about 98,000 distinct CDR3 sequences, with about 35% observed a single time. The sample comprised naive CD8+ T cells from blood, with Jurkat cell RNA spiked in. Indicated subset: FACS-sorted CD8+CD4-CCR7+CD45RA+ naive T cells. These receptors all come from a human donor in good health. Some libraries in this study had Jurkat cell RNA spiked in.

This clonotype was seen only once. The junction does not match germline at one end; this may be a read error. The chain joins TRBV29-1 to TRBJ1-1; D might be TRBD1 (6 bases). Germline loops: CDR1 SQVTM, CDR2 ANQGSEA. The CDR3 is 12 residues long. CDR3 sequence (DNA): TGCAGCGTTTCTCAGGGGAACACTAAAGCTTTCTTT. Its protein product is CSVSQGNTKAFF.

V usage is TRBV2 and J usage is TRBJ2-6; perhaps TRBD1 as D (6 bases). With 10 bases removed from V and 4 bases from J, the gap between germline ends came to 11 bases. This CDR3 contains 13 residues. Germline lookup yields CDR1 SNHLY and CDR2 FYNNEI. The CDR3 sequence is CAISGAGANVLTF. The CDR3, as DNA: TGTGCCATCTCAGGGGCAGGGGCCAACGTCCTGACTTTC.

This clonotype has just a few counts. The chain recombines TRBV20-1 with TRBJ2-5, with D uncertain. This CDR3 has 13 amino acids. Trimming took 3 bases from V and 4 from J, leaving 12 bases between them. The germline CDR1 and CDR2 sequences are DFQATT and SNEGSKA (reference sequence). The CDR3 DNA follows: TGCAGTGCTAGCCTCGCTTGGGGAGAGACCCAGTACTTC. This gives the protein CSASLAWGETQYF.

This clonotype was seen a handful of times. V gene TRBV4-1 combines with J gene TRBJ2-2, with 9 bases fitting TRBD1. Germline V gene lookup returns CDR1 MGHRA and CDR2 YSYEKL. V dropped 2 bases and J dropped 1; count of bases not matched to a gene: 2. CDR3 length: 16 amino acids. CDR3 region: CASSQTGQGNTGELFF. CDR3 in DNA: TGCGCCAGCAGCCAAACGGGACAGGGGAACACCGGGGAGCTGTTTTTT.

At least ten counts were recorded for this clonotype. The chain has TRBV28 and TRBJ2-3; 10 bases are a match to TRBD2. After removal of 10 bases from V and 1 base from J, the junction contained 8 bases not matched to a gene. The CDR3 contains 15 residues. Germline V lookup: CDR1 MDHEN, CDR2 SYDVKM. This CDR3 is CATQREGLGTDTQYF. The CDR3 DNA sequence: TGTGCCACCCAGCGGGAGGGCCTTGGCACAGATACGCAGTATTTT.

J is TRBJ2-1 and V is TRBV4-1, with TRBD2 matching over 8 bases. CDR3 length: 16 residues. Looked up from germline, CDR1 is MGHRA and CDR2 is YSYEKL. After removal of 1 base from V and 2 bases from J, the junction contained 4 bases not matched to a gene. CDR3 sequence: CASSQVLAGTYNEQFF. The DNA of the CDR3 is TGCGCCAGCAGCCAAGTGCTAGCGGGCACCTACAATGAGCAGTTCTTC.

This clonotype turned up a few times. The V gene is TRBV27, the J gene TRBJ1-6; possibly TRBD1 for D (6 bases). This CDR3 has 14 residues. Germline CDR1 reads MNHEY; CDR2 reads SMNVEV (reference sequence). Trimming cost V 3 bases and J 9 bases, with 12 bases left between them. The CDR3 protein is CASSFSRGGSPLHF. The CDR3 bases are TGTGCCAGCAGTTTCTCCAGGGGCGGTTCACCCCTCCACTTT.

The chain employs TRBV2 and TRBJ2-3, with D unclear. This CDR3 is 14 amino acids long. V shed 3 bases and J shed 4 bases, with 11 bases lying between them. The V gene's germline CDR1 is SNHLY and CDR2 FYNNEI. The chain's CDR3 is CASSDVPRSDTQYF. The CDR3 DNA follows: TGTGCCAGCAGTGATGTCCCGAGGTCAGATACGCAGTATTTT.

The chain couples TRBV5-1 to TRBJ1-1; possible D gene TRBD1, 6 bases. The CDR3 is made up of 15 amino acids. Trimming stripped 6 bases from V and 0 bases from J, with 15 bases between. Looked up from germline, CDR1 is SGHRS and CDR2 is YFSETQ. CDR3 DNA sequence: TGCGCCAGCAACGCGGGGGGGCAGTTGAACACTGAAGCTTTCTTT. It encodes CASNAGGQLNTEAFF. Complete variable domain (other parts from reference TRBV5-1 and TRBJ1-1): KAGVTQTPRYLIKTRGQQVTLSCSPISGHRSVSWYQQTPGQGLQFLFEYFSETQRNKGNFPGRFSGRQFSNSRSEMNVSTLELGDSALYLCASNAGGQLNTEAFFGQGTRLTVV.

Worth noting for this clonotype: A much larger clone is a single base away; this may be a read error. This likely comes from a read error, as the CDR3 has no conserved phenylalanine or tryptophan at its end. The gene calls are TRBV6-5 and TRBJ2-7; D is tentatively TRBD1 or TRBD2 (5 bases each). CDR3 size: 14 residues. The V end lost 0 bases, the J end lost 5 bases, and 11 bases lay between the germline ends. Germline CDR1 reads MNHEY; CDR2 reads SVGAGI. The CDR3 DNA is TGTGCCAGCAGTTACTCGGGGGACGGGAACGAGCAGTACTTA. Translating gives CASSYSGDGNEQYL.

Concerning this clonotype: A read error may account for a junction end that differs from germline. This chain uses TRBV30 with TRBJ1-5; no clear D gene. This CDR3 has 12 amino acids. Germline CDR1 and CDR2: GTSNPN and SVGIG (reference sequence). The CDR3 DNA is TGTGCCTGGAGTGTTCCTCCCCAGCCCCAGCTTTTT. Its translation: CAWSVPPQPQLF.

The chain couples TRBV5-1 to TRBJ1-5, with D uncertain. Germline CDR1 reads SGHRS; CDR2 reads YFSETQ. The CDR3 covers 17 residues. V gave up 4 bases and J gave up 0 bases, with 17 bases separating them. CDR3 sequence (DNA): TGCGCCAGCAGCCCCGGGGTCATGGTAAATAGCAATCAGCCCCAGCATTTT. Translating it yields CASSPGVMVNSNQPQHF.

This clonotype was counted only a few times. The chain links TRBV24-1 to TRBJ1-5; tentative D call: TRBD1 (5 bases). The germline V gene encodes CDR1 KGHDR and CDR2 SFDVKD. This CDR3 comprises 16 residues. V was cut by 2 bases and J by 9 bases, with 19 bases left in between. The CDR3: CATSDSGMFRRGPQHF. The DNA for the CDR3 is TGTGCCACCAGTGATTCGGGAATGTTCAGAAGGGGGCCCCAGCATTTT.

The chain has TRBV9 and TRBJ2-6; 9 bases are shared with TRBD2. Germline V gene data show CDR1 as SGDLS and CDR2 as YYNGEE. CDR3 length equals 19 residues. V dropped 4 bases and J dropped 0; count of bases not matched to a gene: 11. The CDR3 DNA reads TGTGCCAGCAGCACCCGGACTAGCGAAATAACCTCTGGGGCCAACGTCCTGACTTTC. Translated, it gives CASSTRTSEITSGANVLTF.

In its sample, this clonotype was seen many times. The CDR3 DNA reads as TGTGCCAGCAGCATCCTGGATACGCAGTATTTT. It encodes CASSILDTQYF. The chain couples TRBV7-9 to TRBJ2-3; D not certain. The V end was cut by 5 bases, the J end by 6 bases, with 6 bases between. Germline CDR1 is SEHNR and CDR2 is FQNEAQ (reference sequence). The CDR3 is 11 amino acids.

In the case of this clonotype: Being one base from a much bigger clone, this may be a read error. No conserved phenylalanine or tryptophan is present at the end of the CDR3, so a read error is the likely explanation. The chain recombines TRBV7-9 with TRBJ2-3; 7 positions agree with TRBD2. This CDR3 spans 16 amino acids. Trimming at V came to 3 bases and at J to 2 bases, leaving 8 bases not matched to a gene. Germline assignment: CDR1 SEHNR and CDR2 FQNEAQ (reference sequence). This chain's CDR3 is CASSFQERLATDTQYL. The CDR3 DNA sequence: TGTGCCAGCAGCTTTCAAGAAAGACTAGCCACAGATACGCAGTATTTA.

This clonotype came up a few times. The V and J genes are TRBV12-3 or TRBV12-4 and TRBJ2-3; TRBD1 might be the D (6 bases). The CDR3 runs 15 residues. Trimming pared 1 base from V and 2 bases from J, leaving 10 bases between. CDR3 in DNA: TGTGCCAGCAGTTTAGGGGGGCCCTCCACAGATACGCAGTATTTT. The encoded protein is CASSLGGPSTDTQYF.

This clonotype was seen a handful of times. The rearrangement uses TRBV20-1 and TRBJ2-7, with a tentative D call TRBD1 (5 bases). V dropped 3 bases and J dropped 2 bases, with 14 bases sitting between them. The length of the CDR3 is 14 residues. The germline V gene encodes CDR1 DFQATT and CDR2 SNEGSKA (reference sequence). CDR3 nucleotide sequence: TGCAGTGCTAGCCGAGACAGCACCACCTACGAGCAGTACTTC. Translation: CSASRDSTTYEQYF.

Details on this clonotype: Germline and junction disagree at one end, which may indicate a read error. DNA of the CDR3: TGCGGCGTTAATTTAGGGACCCCTAGCGGGAGCTCCTACAATGAGCAGTTCTTC. It yields the protein CGVNLGTPSGSSYNEQFF. The chain recombines TRBV29-1 with TRBJ2-1; 10 positions agree with TRBD2. This CDR3 spans 18 amino acids. Germline assignment: CDR1 SQVTM and CDR2 ANQGSEA.

Remarks on this clonotype: Since a much larger clone is just one base distant, this may be a read error. V usage is TRBV7-6 and J usage is TRBJ1-1, with TRBD1 matching over 7 bases. This CDR3 is 16 amino acids long. Germline assignment: CDR1 SGHVS and CDR2 FNYEAQ. The V segment lost 8 bases and the J segment 3 bases; nucleotides outside the gene matches: 15. CDR3 sequence (DNA): TGTGCCAGCTGCCCGTGGGGAGGGGACAGAGACACTGAAGCTTTCTTT. Protein product: CASCPWGGDRDTEAFF.

A word on this clonotype: A much bigger clone sits one base away, suggesting this may be a read error. The V and J genes are TRBV28 and TRBJ1-5; 7 bases align to TRBD1. The CDR3 runs 15 residues. The V segment lost 8 bases and the J segment 2 bases; nucleotides outside the gene matches: 9. In germline, CDR1 is MDHEN, CDR2 SYDVKM. The CDR3 loop reads CASRASGGRNQPQHF. The CDR3 DNA reads TGTGCCAGCCGTGCCTCAGGGGGACGCAATCAGCCCCAGCATTTT.

A note on this clonotype: An end of the junction does not agree with germline; a read error may underlie this. This sequence joins TRBV29-1 and TRBJ1-2; 8 bases fit TRBD1. CDR1 SQVTM and CDR2 ANQGSEA come from the germline V gene. CDR3 length equals 17 residues. The CDR3: CSAATGVSSQTDYGYAF. In DNA, the CDR3 is TGCAGCGCCGCGACAGGGGTATCATCCCAAACAGACTATGGCTACGCCTTC.

This clonotype was picked up a small number of times. The V gene is TRBV4-3, the J gene TRBJ2-4; TRBD2 might be the D (6 bases). Germline V gives CDR1 LGHNA, CDR2 YSLEER. The CDR3 is 16 residues long. V lost 0 bases and J 1 base, leaving 10 bases between the germline ends. CDR3 residues: CASSQDRGFAKNIQYF. DNA of the CDR3: TGCGCCAGCAGCCAAGATCGGGGGTTTGCCAAAAACATTCAGTACTTC.

This chain uses TRBV18 with TRBJ2-5, with D possibly matching TRBD1 (5 bases). Per the germline V gene, CDR1 is KGHSH and CDR2 is LQKENI. This CDR3 contains 17 residues. The ends were cut back, 6 bases at V and 2 bases at J, with 22 bases in the middle. CDR3 residues: CASSISGWENPQETQYF. CDR3 nucleotide sequence: TGTGCCAGCTCGATATCAGGGTGGGAAAACCCTCAAGAGACCCAGTACTTC. Together with reference TRBV18 and TRBJ2-5, the CDR3 gives the full variable domain: NAGVMQNPRHLVRRRGQEARLRCSPMKGHSHVYWYRQLPEEGLKFMVYLQKENIIDESGMPKERFSAEFPKEGPSILRIQQVVRGDSAAYFCASSISGWENPQETQYFGPGTRLLVL.

This clonotype was seen at least ten times. The CDR3 DNA is TGTGCCAGCAGTCCGCTGGGGACAGGGAAGTACGAGCAGTACTTC. Its translation is CASSPLGTGKYEQYF. J is TRBJ2-7 and V is TRBV12-3 or TRBV12-4; 9 nucleotides line up with TRBD1. V lost 5 bases to trimming and J lost 4 bases; unmatched junction nucleotides: 9. CDR3 length: 15 amino acids.

This clonotype was seen only a few times. A read error is likely, as this CDR3 ends without the conserved phenylalanine or tryptophan. It is unclear where the CDR3 begins or ends on the DNA, so no DNA is shown, and the CDR3 is as TCRdb lists it. CDR3 residues: CASSALVGTSGRVFL. The V gene is TRBV7-8, the J gene TRBJ2-1; TRBD2 is taken as the D call from the table, unchecked against the DNA. The CDR3 numbers 15 amino acids, ends counted. Germline values: CDR1 SGHVS, CDR2 FQNEAQ.

This clonotype has ten or more counts. The CDR3 DNA follows: TGCAGTGCTTCCCGATGGGAGGGTGGGACACCCCTCCACTTT. It yields the protein CSASRWEGGTPLHF. The J gene is TRBJ1-6, the V gene TRBV20-1; D ambiguous. The CDR3 runs to 14 residues. Germline values: CDR1 DFQATT, CDR2 SNEGSKA (reference sequence). With 5 bases removed from V and 11 bases from J, the gap between germline ends came to 19 bases.